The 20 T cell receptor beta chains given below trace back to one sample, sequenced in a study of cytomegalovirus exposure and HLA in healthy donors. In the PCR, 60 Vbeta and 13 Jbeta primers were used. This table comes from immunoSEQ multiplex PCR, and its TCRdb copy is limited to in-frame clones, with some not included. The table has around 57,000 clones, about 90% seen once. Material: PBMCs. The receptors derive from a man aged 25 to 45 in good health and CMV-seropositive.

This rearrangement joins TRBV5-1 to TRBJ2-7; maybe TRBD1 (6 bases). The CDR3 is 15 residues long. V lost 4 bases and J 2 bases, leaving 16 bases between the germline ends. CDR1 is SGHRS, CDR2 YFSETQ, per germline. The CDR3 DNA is TGCGCCAGCAGCCTTAGGGCAGGGGATACCTACGAGCAGTACTTC. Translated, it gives CASSLRAGDTYEQYF.

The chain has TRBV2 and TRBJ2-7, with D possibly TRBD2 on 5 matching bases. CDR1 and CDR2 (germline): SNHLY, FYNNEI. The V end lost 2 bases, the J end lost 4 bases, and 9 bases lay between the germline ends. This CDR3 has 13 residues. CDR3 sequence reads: CASSEKGVYEQYF. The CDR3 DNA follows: TGTGCCAGCAGTGAAAAGGGAGTATACGAGCAGTACTTC.

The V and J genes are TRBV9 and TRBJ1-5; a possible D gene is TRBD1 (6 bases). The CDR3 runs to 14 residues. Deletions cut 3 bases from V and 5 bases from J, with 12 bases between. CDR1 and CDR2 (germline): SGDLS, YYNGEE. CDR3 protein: CASSGGGAHQPQHF. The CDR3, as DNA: TGTGCCAGCAGCGGAGGGGGGGCACATCAGCCCCAGCATTTT.

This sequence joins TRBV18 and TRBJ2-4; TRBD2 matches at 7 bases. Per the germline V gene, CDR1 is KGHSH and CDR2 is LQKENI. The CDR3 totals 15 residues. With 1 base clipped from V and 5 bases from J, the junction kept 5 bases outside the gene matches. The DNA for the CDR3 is TGTGCCAGCTCACCACGGAGGGAGGGACAAAACATTCAGTACTTC. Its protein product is CASSPRREGQNIQYF.

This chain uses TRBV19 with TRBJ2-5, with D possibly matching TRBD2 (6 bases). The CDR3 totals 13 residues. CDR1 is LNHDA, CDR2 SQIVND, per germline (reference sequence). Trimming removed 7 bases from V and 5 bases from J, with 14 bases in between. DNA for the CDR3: TGTGCCAGTACGACGGGCCGGGGGGAGACCCAGTACTTC. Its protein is CASTTGRGETQYF. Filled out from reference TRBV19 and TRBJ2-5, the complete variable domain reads DGGITQSPKYLFRKEGQNVTLSCEQNLNHDAMYWYRQDPGQGLRLIYYSQIVNDFQKGDIAEGYSVSREKKESFPLTVTSAQKNPTAFYLCASTTGRGETQYFGPGTRLLVL.

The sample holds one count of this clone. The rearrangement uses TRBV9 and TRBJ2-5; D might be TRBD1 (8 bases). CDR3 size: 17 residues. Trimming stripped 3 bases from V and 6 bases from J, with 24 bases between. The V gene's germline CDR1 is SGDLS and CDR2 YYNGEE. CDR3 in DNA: TGTGCCAGCAGCGCGAGGGGGGGACAGGCAGAAGGGAAGACCCAGTACTTC. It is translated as CASSARGGQAEGKTQYF.

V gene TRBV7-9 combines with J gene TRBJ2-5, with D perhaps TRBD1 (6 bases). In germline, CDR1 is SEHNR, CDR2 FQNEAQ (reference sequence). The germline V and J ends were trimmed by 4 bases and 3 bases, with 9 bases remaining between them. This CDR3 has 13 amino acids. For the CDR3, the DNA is TGTGCCAGCAGCTCCTCAGGGGAAGAGACCCAGTACTTC. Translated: CASSSSGEETQYF. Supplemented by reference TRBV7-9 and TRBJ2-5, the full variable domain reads DTGVSQNPRHKITKRGQNVTFRCDPISEHNRLYWYRQTLGQGPEFLTYFQNEAQLEKSRLLSDRFSAERPKGSFSTLEIQRTEQGDSAMYLCASSSSGEETQYFGPGTRLLVL.

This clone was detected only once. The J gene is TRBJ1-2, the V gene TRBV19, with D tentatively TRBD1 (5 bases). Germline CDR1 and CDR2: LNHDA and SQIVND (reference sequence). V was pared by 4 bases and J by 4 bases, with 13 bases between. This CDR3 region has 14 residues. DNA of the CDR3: TGTGCCAGTAGTACCTCAGGGAATCGCTATGGCTACACCTTC. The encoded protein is CASSTSGNRYGYTF.

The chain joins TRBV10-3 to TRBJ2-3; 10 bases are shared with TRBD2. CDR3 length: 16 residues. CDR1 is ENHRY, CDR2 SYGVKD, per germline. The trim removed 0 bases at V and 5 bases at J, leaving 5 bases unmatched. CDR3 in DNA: TGTGCCATCAGTGAGTCTACTAGCGGGATGGGAGATACGCAGTATTTT. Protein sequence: CAISESTSGMGDTQYF.

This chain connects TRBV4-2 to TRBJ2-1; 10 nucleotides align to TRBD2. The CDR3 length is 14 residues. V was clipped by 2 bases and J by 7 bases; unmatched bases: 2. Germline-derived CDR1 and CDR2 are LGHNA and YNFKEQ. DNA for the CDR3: TGTGCCAGCAGCCAAAGCGGGAGGGGGAATGAGCAGTTCTTC. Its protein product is CASSQSGRGNEQFF.

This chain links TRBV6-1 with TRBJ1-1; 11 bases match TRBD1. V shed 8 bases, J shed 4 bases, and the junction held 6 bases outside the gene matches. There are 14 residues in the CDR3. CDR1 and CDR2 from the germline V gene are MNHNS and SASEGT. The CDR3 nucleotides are TGTGCCAGCGGAACCGGGACAGGGGGCACTGAAGCTTTCTTT. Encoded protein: CASGTGTGGTEAFF.

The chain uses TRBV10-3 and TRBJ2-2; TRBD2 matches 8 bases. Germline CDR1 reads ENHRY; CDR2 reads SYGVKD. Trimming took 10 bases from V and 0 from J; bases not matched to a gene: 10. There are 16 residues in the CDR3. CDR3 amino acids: CATARLAGSNTGELFF. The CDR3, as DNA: TGTGCCACTGCTCGGCTAGCGGGTTCGAACACCGGGGAGCTGTTTTTT.

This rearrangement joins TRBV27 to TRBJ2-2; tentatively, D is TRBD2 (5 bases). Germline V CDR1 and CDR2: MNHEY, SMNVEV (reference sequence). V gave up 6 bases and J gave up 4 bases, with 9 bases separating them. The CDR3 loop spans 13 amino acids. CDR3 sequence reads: CASREAGTGELFF. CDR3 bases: TGTGCCAGCAGGGAGGCCGGCACCGGGGAGCTGTTTTTT.

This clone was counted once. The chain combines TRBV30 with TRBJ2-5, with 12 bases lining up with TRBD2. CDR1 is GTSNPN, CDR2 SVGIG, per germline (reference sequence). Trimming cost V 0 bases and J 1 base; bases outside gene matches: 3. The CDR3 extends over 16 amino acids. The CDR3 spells CAWSVALAGGQETQYF. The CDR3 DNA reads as TGTGCCTGGAGTGTTGCACTAGCGGGAGGCCAAGAGACCCAGTACTTC.

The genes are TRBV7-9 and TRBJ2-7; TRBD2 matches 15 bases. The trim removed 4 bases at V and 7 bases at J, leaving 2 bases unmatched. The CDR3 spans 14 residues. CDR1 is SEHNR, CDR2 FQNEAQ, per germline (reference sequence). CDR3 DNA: TGTGCCAGCAGCTGGACTAGCGGGAGGGGAGAGCAGTACTTC. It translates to CASSWTSGRGEQYF.

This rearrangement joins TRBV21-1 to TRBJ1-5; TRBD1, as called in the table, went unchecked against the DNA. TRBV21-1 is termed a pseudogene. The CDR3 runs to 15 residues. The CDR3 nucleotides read TGTGCCAGCAGCCACCCGGGACAGACTGATCAGCCCCAGCATTTT. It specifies CASSHPGQTDQPQHF.

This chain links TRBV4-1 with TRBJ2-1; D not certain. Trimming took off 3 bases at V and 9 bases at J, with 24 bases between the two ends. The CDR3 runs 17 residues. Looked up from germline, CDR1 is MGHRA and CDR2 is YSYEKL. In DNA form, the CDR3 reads TGCGCCAGCAGCCATGGCCTAGTTGCAGCCGTGATTAGTGAGCAGTTCTTC. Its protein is CASSHGLVAAVISEQFF.

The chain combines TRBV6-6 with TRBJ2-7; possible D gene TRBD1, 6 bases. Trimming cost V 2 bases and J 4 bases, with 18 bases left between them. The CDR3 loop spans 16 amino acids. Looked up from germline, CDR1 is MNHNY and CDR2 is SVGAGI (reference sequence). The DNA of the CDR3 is TGTGCCAGCAGTTACCTGGGACAAGGCATTCGTTACGAGCAGTACTTC. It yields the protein CASSYLGQGIRYEQYF.

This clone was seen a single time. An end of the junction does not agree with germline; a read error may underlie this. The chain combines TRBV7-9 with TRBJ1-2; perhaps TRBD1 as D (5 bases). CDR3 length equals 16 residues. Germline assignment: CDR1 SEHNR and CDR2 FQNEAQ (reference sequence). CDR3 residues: CSSSYVGGETDYGYTF. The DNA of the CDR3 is TGTTCCAGCAGCTACGTCGGGGGGGAGACTGACTATGGCTACACCTTC.

The CDR3 here is CASSPTRAGIRDTQYF. CDR3 nucleotides: TGTGCCAGCTCACCGACGAGGGCGGGGATAAGGGATACGCAGTATTTT. This rearrangement joins TRBV18 to TRBJ2-3; the D gene is possibly TRBD2 (6 bases). The CDR3 contains 16 residues. V dropped 3 bases and J dropped 6 bases, with 19 bases sitting between them. From germline, CDR1 is KGHSH and CDR2 LQKENI. The entire variable domain, with the rest obtained from reference TRBV18 and TRBJ2-3, is as follows: NAGVMQNPRHLVRRRGQEARLRCSPMKGHSHVYWYRQLPEEGLKFMVYLQKENIIDESGMPKERFSAEFPKEGPSILRIQQVVRGDSAAYFCASSPTRAGIRDTQYFGPGTRLTVL.